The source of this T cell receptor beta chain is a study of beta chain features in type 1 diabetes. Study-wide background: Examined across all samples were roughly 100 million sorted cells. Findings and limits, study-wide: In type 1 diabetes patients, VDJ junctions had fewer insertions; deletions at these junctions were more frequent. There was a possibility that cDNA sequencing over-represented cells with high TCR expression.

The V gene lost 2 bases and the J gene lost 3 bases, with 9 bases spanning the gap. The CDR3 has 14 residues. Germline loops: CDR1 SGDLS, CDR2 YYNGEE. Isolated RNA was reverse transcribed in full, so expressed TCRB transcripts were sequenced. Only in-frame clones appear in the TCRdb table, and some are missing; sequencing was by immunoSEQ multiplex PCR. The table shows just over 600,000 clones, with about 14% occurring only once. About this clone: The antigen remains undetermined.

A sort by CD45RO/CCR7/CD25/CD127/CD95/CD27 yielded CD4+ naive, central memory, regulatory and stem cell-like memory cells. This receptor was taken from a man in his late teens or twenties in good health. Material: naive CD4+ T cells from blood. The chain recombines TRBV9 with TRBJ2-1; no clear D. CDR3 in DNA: TGTGCCAGCAGCGTGGAATCATACTACAATGAGCAGTTCTTC. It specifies CASSVESYYNEQFF. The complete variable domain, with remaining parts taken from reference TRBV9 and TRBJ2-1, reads DSGVTQTPKHLITATGQRVTLRCSPRSGDLSVYWYQQSLDQGLQFLIQYYNGEERAKGNILERFSAQQFPDLHSELNLSSLELGDSALYFCASSVESYYNEQFFGPGTRLTVL.